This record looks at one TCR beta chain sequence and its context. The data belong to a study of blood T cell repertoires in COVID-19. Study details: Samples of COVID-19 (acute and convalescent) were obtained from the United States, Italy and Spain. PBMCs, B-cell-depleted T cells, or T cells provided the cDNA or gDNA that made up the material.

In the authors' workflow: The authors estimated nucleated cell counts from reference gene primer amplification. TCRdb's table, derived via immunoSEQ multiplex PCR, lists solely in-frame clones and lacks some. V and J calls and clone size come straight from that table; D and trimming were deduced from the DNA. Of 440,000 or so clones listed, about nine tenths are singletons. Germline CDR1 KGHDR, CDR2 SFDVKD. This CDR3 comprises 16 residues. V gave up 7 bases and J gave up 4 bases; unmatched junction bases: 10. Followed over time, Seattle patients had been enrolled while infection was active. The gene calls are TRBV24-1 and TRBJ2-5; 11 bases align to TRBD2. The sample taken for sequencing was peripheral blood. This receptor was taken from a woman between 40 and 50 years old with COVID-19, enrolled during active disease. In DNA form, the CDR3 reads TGTGCCACCAGCCCCCAGGTAGCGGGGGGGCGAGAGACCCAGTACTTC. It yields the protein CATSPQVAGGRETQYF.